This T cell receptor (beta chain) was captured by sequencing in a study of cytotoxic CD8 clonotypes in ibrutinib-treated CLL. For the study at large: Response sampling occurred after a median approximately 12 months of treatment (range 6 to 36). Samples showed on average about 260,000 productive templates and tens of thousands of productive rearrangements.

The planned depth of sequencing spanned 1 in 200,000 to 1 in 1 million T cells. The protocol was immunoSEQ multiplex PCR, while the TCRdb copy is restricted to in-frame clones and leaves out a portion. The data hold 300,000 to 400,000 clones, with 67% observed a single time. The V gene's germline CDR1 is MDHEN and CDR2 SYDVKM. V dropped 5 bases and J dropped 3 bases, with 17 bases sitting between them. This CDR3 has 16 amino acids. The study, taken as a whole, reports: Baseline values of clonality outstripped age-matched healthy donors and followed circulating CD8+ T-cell counts.

On this clone: No antigen is known for it.

Sample: PBMCs, taken after 36 months of ibrutinib treatment. The TCR was taken from a human donor with chronic lymphocytic leukemia. The chain uses TRBV28 and TRBJ1-3; D not resolved. CDR3 DNA: TGTGCCAGCAGTCCTACCGAGGGTATGTTTGGAAACACCATATATTTT. Its translation is CASSPTEGMFGNTIYF.